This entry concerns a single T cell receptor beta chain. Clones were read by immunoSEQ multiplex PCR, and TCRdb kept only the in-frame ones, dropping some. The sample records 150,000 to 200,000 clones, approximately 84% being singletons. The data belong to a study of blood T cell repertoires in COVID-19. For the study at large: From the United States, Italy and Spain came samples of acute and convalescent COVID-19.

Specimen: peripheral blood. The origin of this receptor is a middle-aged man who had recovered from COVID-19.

For the CDR3, the DNA is TGTGCCAGCAGCGTGGGGACAGGGTGGAATGAAAAACTGTTTTTT. Its translation: CASSVGTGWNEKLFF. The chain employs TRBV9 and TRBJ1-4; TRBD1 matches at 9 bases. Germline V gene lookup returns CDR1 SGDLS and CDR2 YYNGEE. V lost 2 bases and J lost 5; bases outside the gene matches: 4. The length of the CDR3 is 15 residues.